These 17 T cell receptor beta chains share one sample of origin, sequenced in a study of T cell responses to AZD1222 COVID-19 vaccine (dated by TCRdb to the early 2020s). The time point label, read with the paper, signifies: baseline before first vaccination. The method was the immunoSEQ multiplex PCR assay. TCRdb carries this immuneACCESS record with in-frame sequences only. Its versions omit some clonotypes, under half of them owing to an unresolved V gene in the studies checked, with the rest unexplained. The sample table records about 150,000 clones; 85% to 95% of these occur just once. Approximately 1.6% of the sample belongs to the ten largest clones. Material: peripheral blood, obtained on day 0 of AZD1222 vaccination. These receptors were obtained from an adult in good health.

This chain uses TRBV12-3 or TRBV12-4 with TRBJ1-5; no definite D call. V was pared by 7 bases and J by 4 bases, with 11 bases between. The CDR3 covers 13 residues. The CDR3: CASTLGENQPQHF. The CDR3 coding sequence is TGTGCCAGCACCCTTGGGGAGAATCAGCCCCAGCATTTT.

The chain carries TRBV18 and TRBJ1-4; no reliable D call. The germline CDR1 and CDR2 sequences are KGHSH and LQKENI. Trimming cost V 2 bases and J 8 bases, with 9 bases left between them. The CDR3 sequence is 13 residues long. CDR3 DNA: TGTGCCAGCTCACCAAGTGAAGGGGAAAAACTGTTTTTT. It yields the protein CASSPSEGEKLFF.

The CDR3 nucleotides read TGTGCCAGCAGCCCTCCGCGCAGGGGACGGAGCACAGATACGCAGTATTTT. Translation gives CASSPPRRGRSTDTQYF. The chain uses TRBV7-2 and TRBJ2-3, with a tentative D call TRBD1 (6 bases). The CDR3 runs 17 residues. Germline CDR1 reads SGHTA; CDR2 reads FQGNSA. Trimming cost V 5 bases and J 0 bases, with 18 bases left between them. Combining the CDR3 with reference TRBV7-2 and TRBJ2-3 gives the whole variable domain GAGVSQSPSNKVTEKGKDVELRCDPISGHTALYWYRQSLGQGLEFLIYFQGNSAPDKSGLPSDRFSAERTGGSVSTLTIQRTQQEDSAVYLCASSPPRRGRSTDTQYFGPGTRLTVL.

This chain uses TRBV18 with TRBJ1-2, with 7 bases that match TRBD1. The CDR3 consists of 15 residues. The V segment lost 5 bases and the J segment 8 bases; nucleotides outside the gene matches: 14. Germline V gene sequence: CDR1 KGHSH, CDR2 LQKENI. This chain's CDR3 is CASSLNRDSLLGYTF. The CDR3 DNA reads TGTGCCAGCTCATTAAACCGGGACAGTCTTTTGGGCTACACCTTC. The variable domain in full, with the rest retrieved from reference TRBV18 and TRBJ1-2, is NAGVMQNPRHLVRRRGQEARLRCSPMKGHSHVYWYRQLPEEGLKFMVYLQKENIIDESGMPKERFSAEFPKEGPSILRIQQVVRGDSAAYFCASSLNRDSLLGYTFGSGTRLTVV.

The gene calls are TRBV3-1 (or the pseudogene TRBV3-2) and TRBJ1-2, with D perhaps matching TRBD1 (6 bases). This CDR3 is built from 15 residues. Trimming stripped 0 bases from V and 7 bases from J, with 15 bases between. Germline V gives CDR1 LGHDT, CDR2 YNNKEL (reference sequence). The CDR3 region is CASSQDSGGGSGYTF. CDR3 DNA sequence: TGTGCCAGCAGCCAAGACTCTGGGGGGGGCAGTGGCTACACCTTC.

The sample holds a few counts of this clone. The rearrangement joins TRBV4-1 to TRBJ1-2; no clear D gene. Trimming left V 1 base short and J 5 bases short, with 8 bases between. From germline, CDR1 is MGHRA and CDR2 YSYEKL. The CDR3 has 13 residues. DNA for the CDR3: TGCGCCAGCAGCCAAGTAGCCGCGTATGGCTACACCTTC. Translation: CASSQVAAYGYTF.

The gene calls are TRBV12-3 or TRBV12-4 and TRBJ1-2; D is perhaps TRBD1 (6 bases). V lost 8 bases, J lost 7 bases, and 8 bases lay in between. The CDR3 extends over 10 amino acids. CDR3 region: CASGRGGYTF. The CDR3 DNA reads TGTGCCAGCGGCAGGGGTGGCTACACCTTC.

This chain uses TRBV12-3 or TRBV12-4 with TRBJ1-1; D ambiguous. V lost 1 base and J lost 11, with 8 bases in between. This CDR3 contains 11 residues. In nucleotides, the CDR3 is TGTGCCAGCAGTTTAGGGACGGTGGCTTTCTTT. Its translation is CASSLGTVAFF.

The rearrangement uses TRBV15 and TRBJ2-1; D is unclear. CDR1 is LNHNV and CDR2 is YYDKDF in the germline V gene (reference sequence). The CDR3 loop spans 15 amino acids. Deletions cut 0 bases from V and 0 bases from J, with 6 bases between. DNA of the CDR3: TGTGCCACCAGCAGAGAAGTGAGCTCCTACAATGAGCAGTTCTTC. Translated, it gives CATSREVSSYNEQFF. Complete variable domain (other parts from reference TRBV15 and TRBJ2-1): DAMVIQNPRYQVTQFGKPVTLSCSQTLNHNVMYWYQQKSSQAPKLLFHYYDKDFNNEADTPDNFQSRRPNTSFCFLDIRSPGLGDTAMYLCATSREVSSYNEQFFGPGTRLTVL.

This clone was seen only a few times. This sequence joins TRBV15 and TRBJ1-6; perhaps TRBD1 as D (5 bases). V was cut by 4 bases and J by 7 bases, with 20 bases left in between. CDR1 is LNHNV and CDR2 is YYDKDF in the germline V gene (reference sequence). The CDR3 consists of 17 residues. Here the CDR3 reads CATSTLGPQGKNSPLHF. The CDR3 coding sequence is TGTGCCACCAGCACCCTAGGCCCGCAGGGTAAAAATTCACCCCTCCACTTT.

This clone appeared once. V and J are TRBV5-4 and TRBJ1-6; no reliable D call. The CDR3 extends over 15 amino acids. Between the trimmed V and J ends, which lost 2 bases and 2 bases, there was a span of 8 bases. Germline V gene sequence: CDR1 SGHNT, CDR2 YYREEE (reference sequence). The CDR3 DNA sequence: TGTGCCAGCAGCTTTGGGTCAGCCTATAATTCACCCCTCCACTTT. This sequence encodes CASSFGSAYNSPLHF.

CDR3 coding DNA: TGTGCCTGGAGTGTAGGGGCAGTGAACACCGGGGAGCTGTTTTTT. Translated, it gives CAWSVGAVNTGELFF. J is TRBJ2-2 and V is TRBV30; D is perhaps TRBD1 (5 bases). The CDR3 loop spans 15 amino acids. V shed 0 bases and J shed 1 base, with 9 bases lying between them. Looked up from germline, CDR1 is GTSNPN and CDR2 is SVGIG (reference sequence).

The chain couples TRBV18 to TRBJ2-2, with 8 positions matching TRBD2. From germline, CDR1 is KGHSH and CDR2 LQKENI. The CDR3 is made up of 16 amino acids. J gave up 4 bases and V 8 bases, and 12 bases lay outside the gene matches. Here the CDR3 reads CASTISGTPGTGELFF. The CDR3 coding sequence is TGTGCCAGCACCATTAGCGGGACCCCCGGCACCGGGGAGCTGTTTTTT.

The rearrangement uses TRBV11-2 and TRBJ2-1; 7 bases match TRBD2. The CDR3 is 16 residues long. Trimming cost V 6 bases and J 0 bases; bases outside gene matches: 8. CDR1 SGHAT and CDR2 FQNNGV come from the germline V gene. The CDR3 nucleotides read TGTGCCAGCAGGCCTAGGGGCGGGGGCTCCTACAATGAGCAGTTCTTC. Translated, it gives CASRPRGGGSYNEQFF.

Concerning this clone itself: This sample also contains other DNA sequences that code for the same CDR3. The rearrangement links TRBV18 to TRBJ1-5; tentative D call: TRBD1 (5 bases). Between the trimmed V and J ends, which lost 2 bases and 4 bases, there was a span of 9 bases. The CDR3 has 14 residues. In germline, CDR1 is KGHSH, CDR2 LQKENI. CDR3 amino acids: CASSPRQGNQPQHF. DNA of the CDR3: TGTGCCAGCTCACCAAGGCAGGGAAATCAGCCCCAGCATTTT.

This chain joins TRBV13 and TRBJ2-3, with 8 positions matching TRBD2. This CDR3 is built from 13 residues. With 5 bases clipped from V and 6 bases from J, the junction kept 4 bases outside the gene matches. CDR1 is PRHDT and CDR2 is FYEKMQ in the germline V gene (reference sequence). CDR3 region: CASSKTSDDTQYF. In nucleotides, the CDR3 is TGTGCCAGCAGCAAGACTAGCGATGATACGCAGTATTTT.

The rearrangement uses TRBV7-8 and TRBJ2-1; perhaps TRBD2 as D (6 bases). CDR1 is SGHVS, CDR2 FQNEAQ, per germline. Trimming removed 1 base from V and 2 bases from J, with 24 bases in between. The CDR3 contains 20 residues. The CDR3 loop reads CASSLEFVSRGFLAYNEQFF. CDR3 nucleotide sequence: TGTGCCAGCAGCTTAGAGTTTGTGAGCCGGGGGTTTTTGGCCTACAATGAGCAGTTCTTC.